These 19 T cell receptor beta chains originate from one sample sequenced in a study of cytomegalovirus exposure and HLA in healthy donors (dated by TCRdb to about 2017). The library was made by the immunoSEQ multiplex PCR assay. For the multiplex PCR, a mixture combining 60 forward primers for TCR Vbeta segments and 13 reverse primers for TCR Jbeta segments was used. The source is immuneACCESS, and TCRdb retained only in-frame sequences with V and J called. Part of the clones is not carried over; for the studies checked, unresolved V genes explain less than half of this, and the remainder is unexplained. This sample is represented by about 130,000 clones; over 75% of them were singletons. 5.5% to 7% of the sample belongs to the ten largest clones. Sequencing input: PBMCs. Every receptor here comes from a woman in her 40s in good health and CMV-seropositive.

The J gene is TRBJ2-2, the V gene TRBV6-4; 8 nucleotides agree with TRBD1. Trimming removed 5 bases from V and 1 base from J; junction bases left unmatched: 3. CDR1 is MRHNA, CDR2 SNTAGT, per germline. This CDR3 has 15 amino acids. CDR3 DNA: TGTGCCAGCAGTCGCGGGACAGGGAACACCGGGGAGCTGTTTTTT. As protein: CASSRGTGNTGELFF.

The DNA for the CDR3 is TGTGCCAGCGTACGGGACAGGGTGAATGAAAAACTGTTTTTT. This sequence encodes CASVRDRVNEKLFF. V is TRBV2 and J is TRBJ1-4; 9 nucleotides agree with TRBD1. This CDR3 comprises 14 residues. Germline V gene data show CDR1 as SNHLY and CDR2 as FYNNEI. With 8 bases clipped from V and 5 bases from J, the junction kept 6 bases outside the gene matches.

The chain links TRBV5-6 to TRBJ1-5; TRBD1 matches at 10 bases. Germline CDR1 is SGHDT and CDR2 is YYEEEE. The CDR3 is 19 amino acids. V trimming: 0 bases; J trimming: 0 bases; junction bases outside the gene matches: 9. CDR3 loop: CASSLVGGQGSDSNQPQHF. The CDR3 DNA follows: TGTGCCAGCAGCTTGGTGGGGGGACAGGGGTCCGATAGCAATCAGCCCCAGCATTTT.

V and J are TRBV7-3 and TRBJ2-3; 13 positions agree with TRBD2. The J segment lost 8 bases and the V segment lost 5 bases, leaving 13 bases of the junction unmatched. Germline lookup yields CDR1 SGHTA and CDR2 FQGTGA. The length of the CDR3 is 17 residues. The CDR3 DNA sequence: TGTGCCAGCAGCCCCAGGACTAGCGGGAGCCAAGGGGGTACGCAGTATTTT. Translated, it gives CASSPRTSGSQGGTQYF.

The chain is built from TRBV7-2 and TRBJ2-7; 8 positions match TRBD1. V was clipped by 2 bases and J by 2 bases; unmatched bases: 2. The CDR3 contains 14 residues. Germline-derived CDR1 and CDR2 are SGHTA and FQGNSA. CDR3 loop: CASSLRDRTYEQYF. The DNA of the CDR3 is TGTGCCAGCAGCTTAAGGGACAGGACCTACGAGCAGTACTTC. The variable domain in full, completed from reference TRBV7-2 and TRBJ2-7, reads GAGVSQSPSNKVTEKGKDVELRCDPISGHTALYWYRQSLGQGLEFLIYFQGNSAPDKSGLPSDRFSAERTGGSVSTLTIQRTQQEDSAVYLCASSLRDRTYEQYFGPGTRLTVT.

CDR3 in amino acids: CASSLSGLVPGELFF. CDR3 DNA: TGTGCCAGCAGCTTGTCGGGACTAGTTCCCGGGGAGCTGTTTTTT. This chain connects TRBV5-4 to TRBJ2-2, with 8 positions matching TRBD2. The ends lost 1 base at V and 6 bases at J; junction bases unmatched: 5. There are 15 residues in the CDR3. The V gene's germline CDR1 is SGHNT and CDR2 YYREEE (reference sequence).

V is TRBV19 and J is TRBJ2-7, with 7 positions matching TRBD2. CDR3 length equals 15 residues. In germline, CDR1 is LNHDA, CDR2 SQIVND (reference sequence). After removal of 7 bases from V and 0 bases from J, the junction contained 9 bases not matched to a gene. This chain's CDR3 is CASTPRGGSSYEQYF. The CDR3 DNA follows: TGTGCCAGTACCCCGAGGGGAGGGTCCTCCTACGAGCAGTACTTC.

This clone was observed a handful of times. This sequence joins TRBV5-1 and TRBJ1-1; D unclear. V lost 2 bases and J 1 base, leaving 12 bases between the germline ends. Germline values: CDR1 SGHRS, CDR2 YFSETQ. The CDR3 totals 15 residues. The CDR3 DNA sequence: TGCGCCAGCAGCTTACACGACGGGAAGAACACTGAAGCTTTCTTT. This encodes CASSLHDGKNTEAFF.

J is TRBJ1-1 and V is TRBV15; TRBD1 is a possible D gene (5 bases). V dropped 8 bases and J dropped 5 bases, with 15 bases sitting between them. CDR1 is LNHNV, CDR2 YYDKDF, per germline (reference sequence). The CDR3 spans 13 residues. The CDR3: CATLGRGGTEAFF. The CDR3 DNA reads TGTGCCACCTTGGGGCGGGGGGGAACTGAAGCTTTCTTT. The full variable domain, its missing parts supplied by reference TRBV15 and TRBJ1-1, is DAMVIQNPRYQVTQFGKPVTLSCSQTLNHNVMYWYQQKSSQAPKLLFHYYDKDFNNEADTPDNFQSRRPNTSFCFLDIRSPGLGDTAMYLCATLGRGGTEAFFGQGTRLTVV.

The chain recombines TRBV4-2 with TRBJ2-3, with 8 bases that match TRBD2. There are 18 residues in the CDR3. V trimming: 3 bases; J trimming: 5 bases; junction bases outside the gene matches: 16. Per germline, CDR1 LGHNA and CDR2 YNFKEQ. The chain's CDR3 is CASSHPTRGSGSIDTQYF. CDR3 sequence (DNA): TGTGCCAGCAGCCATCCAACCAGGGGAAGCGGGAGTATAGATACGCAGTATTTT.

In this sample, this clone turned up once. The V gene is TRBV5-1, the J gene TRBJ2-2, with TRBD2 identical over 11 bases. The germline V gene encodes CDR1 SGHRS and CDR2 YFSETQ. Germline trimming cut 4 bases from V and 0 bases from J; bases unmatched to any gene: 2. This CDR3 comprises 16 residues. The DNA of the CDR3 is TGCGCCAGCAGCCCGGGACTAGCGGCGAACACCGGGGAGCTGTTTTTT. The encoded protein is CASSPGLAANTGELFF.

This clone was seen a handful of times. This rearrangement joins TRBV5-6 to TRBJ1-1; D gene uncertain. V was trimmed by 0 bases and J by 7 bases, leaving 7 bases between them. The germline CDR1 and CDR2 sequences are SGHDT and YYEEEE. The CDR3 spans 12 residues. This CDR3 is CASSLVQDEAFF. The CDR3 DNA reads TGTGCCAGCAGCTTGGTGCAGGATGAAGCTTTCTTT.

The table lists this clone with a few counts. V usage is TRBV7-9 and J usage is TRBJ1-1, with D hard to call. The CDR3 spans 12 residues. Trimming stripped 3 bases from V and 2 bases from J, with 4 bases between. Germline CDR1 and CDR2: SEHNR and FQNEAQ (reference sequence). The CDR3 spells CASSFGNTEAFF. The CDR3 region has the DNA TGTGCCAGCAGCTTTGGCAACACTGAAGCTTTCTTT.

This chain uses TRBV28 with TRBJ2-7; TRBD1 agrees at 8 bases. Germline-derived CDR1 and CDR2 are MDHEN and SYDVKM. This CDR3 has 14 residues. The trim removed 6 bases at V and 0 bases at J, leaving 4 bases unmatched. This CDR3 reads CASRETGVSYEQYF. In nucleotides, the CDR3 is TGTGCCAGCAGAGAGACAGGGGTCTCCTACGAGCAGTACTTC.

The V gene is TRBV7-2, the J gene TRBJ2-7; no firm D call. Germline-derived CDR1 and CDR2 are SGHTA and FQGNSA. V lost 6 bases, J lost 1 base, and 10 bases lay in between. The CDR3 contains 13 residues. CDR3 protein: CASSNRESYEQYF. The CDR3 DNA follows: TGTGCCAGCAGTAACAGAGAGTCCTACGAGCAGTACTTC.

The V and J genes are TRBV11-2 and TRBJ1-1; 9 bases are shared with TRBD1. V was pared by 6 bases and J by 0 bases, with 8 bases of the junction left unmatched. CDR1 and CDR2 from the germline V gene are SGHAT and FQNNGV. The CDR3 contains 16 residues. DNA for the CDR3: TGTGCCAGCAGTCCAGGGACAGGGTTCCTGAACACTGAAGCTTTCTTT. Amino acids: CASSPGTGFLNTEAFF.

In its sample, this clone was seen once. CDR3 region: CAISDRVASEAFF. The CDR3 region has the DNA TGTGCCATCAGTGATCGGGTAGCGTCTGAAGCTTTCTTT. The rearrangement joins TRBV10-3 to TRBJ1-1; the D is unclear. Trimming pared 3 bases from V and 6 bases from J, leaving 11 bases between. CDR1 is ENHRY and CDR2 is SYGVKD in the germline V gene. The CDR3 loop spans 13 amino acids.

The CDR3 DNA is TGTGCCAGTAGGCCCGGATTCAGGGTCAGAGTGGGCTCTGGGGCCAACGTCCTGACTTTC. It encodes CASRPGFRVRVGSGANVLTF. The gene calls are TRBV19 and TRBJ2-6, with D tentatively TRBD1 (5 bases). The V gene's germline CDR1 is LNHDA and CDR2 SQIVND (reference sequence). V gave up 6 bases and J gave up 0 bases, with 24 bases separating them. The CDR3 extends over 20 amino acids.

J is TRBJ1-2 and V is TRBV6-5; D unresolved. Germline CDR1 reads MNHEY; CDR2 reads SVGAGI. V dropped 7 bases and J dropped 7 bases, with 19 bases sitting between them. The CDR3 is made up of 14 amino acids. The CDR3 sequence: CASTPVRGEAGYTF. In DNA form, the CDR3 reads TGTGCCAGCACCCCCGTTCGCGGGGAGGCTGGCTACACCTTC.